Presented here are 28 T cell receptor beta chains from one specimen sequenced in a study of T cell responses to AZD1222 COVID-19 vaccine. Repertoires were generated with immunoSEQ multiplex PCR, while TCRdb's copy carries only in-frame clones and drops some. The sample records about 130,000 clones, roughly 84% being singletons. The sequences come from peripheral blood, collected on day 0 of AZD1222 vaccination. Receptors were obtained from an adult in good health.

CDR3 DNA: TGTGCCAGCAGTGAAGCGGGCTATAGCAATCAGCCCCAGCATTTT. This gives the protein CASSEAGYSNQPQHF. This chain connects TRBV2 to TRBJ1-5; D gene ambiguous. The germline CDR1 and CDR2 sequences are SNHLY and FYNNEI. This CDR3 region has 15 residues. The V gene lost 0 bases and the J gene lost 0 bases, with 6 bases spanning the gap.

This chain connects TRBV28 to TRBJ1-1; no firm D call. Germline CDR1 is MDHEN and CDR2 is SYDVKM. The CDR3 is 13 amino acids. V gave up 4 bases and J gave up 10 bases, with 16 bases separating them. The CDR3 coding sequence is TGTGCCAGCAGTTCGCTCTCCGGGTTGGGAGCTTTCTTT. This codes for CASSSLSGLGAFF.

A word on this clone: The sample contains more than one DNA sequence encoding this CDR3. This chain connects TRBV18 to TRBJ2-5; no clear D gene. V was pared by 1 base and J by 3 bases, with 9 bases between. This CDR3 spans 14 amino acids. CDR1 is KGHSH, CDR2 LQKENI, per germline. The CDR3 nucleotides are TGTGCCAGCTCACCACACCCAAGGGAAGAGACCCAGTACTTC. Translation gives CASSPHPREETQYF.

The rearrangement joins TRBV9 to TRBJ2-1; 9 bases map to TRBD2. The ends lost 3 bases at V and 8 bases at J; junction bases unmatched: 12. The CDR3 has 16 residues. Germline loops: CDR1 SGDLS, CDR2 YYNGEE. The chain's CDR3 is CASSASPGLAGYEQFF. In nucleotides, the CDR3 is TGTGCCAGCAGCGCCTCCCCGGGACTAGCTGGCTATGAGCAGTTCTTC.

Here the CDR3 reads CASSLGQGPYNEQFF. The DNA for the CDR3 is TGTGCCAGCAGCTTGGGACAGGGTCCCTACAATGAGCAGTTCTTC. The gene calls are TRBV5-5 and TRBJ2-1, with 7 bases that match TRBD1. CDR1 SGHKS and CDR2 YYEKEE come from the germline V gene (reference sequence). V was clipped by 0 bases and J by 2 bases; unmatched bases: 2. The CDR3 consists of 15 residues.

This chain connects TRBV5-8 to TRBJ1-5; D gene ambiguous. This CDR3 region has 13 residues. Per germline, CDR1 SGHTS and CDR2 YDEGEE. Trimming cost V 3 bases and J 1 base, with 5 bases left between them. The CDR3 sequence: CASSSGSNQPQHF. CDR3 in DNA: TGTGCCAGCAGCTCGGGGAGCAATCAGCCCCAGCATTTT.

The CDR3 DNA is TGTGCCAGCAGCCCCACACACTCGGGGGCTGGAACTGAAGCTTTCTTT. Its translation is CASSPTHSGAGTEAFF. The gene calls are TRBV7-2 and TRBJ1-1; TRBD1 is a possible D gene (6 bases). Trimming stripped 5 bases from V and 5 bases from J, with 21 bases between. Germline CDR1 is SGHTA and CDR2 is FQGNSA. The CDR3 extends over 16 amino acids.

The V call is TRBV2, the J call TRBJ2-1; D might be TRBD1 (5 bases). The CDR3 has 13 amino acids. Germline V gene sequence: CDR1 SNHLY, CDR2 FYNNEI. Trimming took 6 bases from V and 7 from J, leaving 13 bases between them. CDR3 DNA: TGTGCCAGCAGGGAAAGAGCAGGGAATGAGCAGTTCTTC. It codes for CASRERAGNEQFF.

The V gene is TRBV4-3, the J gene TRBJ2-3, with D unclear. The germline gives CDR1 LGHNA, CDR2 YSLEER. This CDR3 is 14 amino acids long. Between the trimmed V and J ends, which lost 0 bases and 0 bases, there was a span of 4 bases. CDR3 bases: TGCGCCAGCAGCCAAGATGGTAGCACAGATACGCAGTATTTT. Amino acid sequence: CASSQDGSTDTQYF.

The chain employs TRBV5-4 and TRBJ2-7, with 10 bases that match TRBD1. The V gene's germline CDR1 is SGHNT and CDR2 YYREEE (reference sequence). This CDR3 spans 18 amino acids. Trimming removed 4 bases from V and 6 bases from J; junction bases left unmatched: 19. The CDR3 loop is CASSTGPTAGQGLSEQYF. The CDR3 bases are TGTGCCAGCAGCACAGGGCCCACCGCGGGACAGGGGCTGTCCGAGCAGTACTTC.

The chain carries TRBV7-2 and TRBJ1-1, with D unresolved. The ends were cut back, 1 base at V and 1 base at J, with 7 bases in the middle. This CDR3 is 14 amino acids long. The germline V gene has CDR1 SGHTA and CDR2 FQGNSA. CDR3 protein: CASSLGIQNTEAFF. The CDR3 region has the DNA TGTGCCAGCAGCTTAGGGATCCAGAACACTGAAGCTTTCTTT.

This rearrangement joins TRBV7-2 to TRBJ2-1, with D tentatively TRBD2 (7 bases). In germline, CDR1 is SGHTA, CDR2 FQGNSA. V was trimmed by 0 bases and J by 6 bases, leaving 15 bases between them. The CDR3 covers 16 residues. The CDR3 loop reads CASSLAMGGLTNEQFF. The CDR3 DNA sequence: TGTGCCAGCAGCTTAGCTATGGGGGGGCTTACCAATGAGCAGTTCTTC.

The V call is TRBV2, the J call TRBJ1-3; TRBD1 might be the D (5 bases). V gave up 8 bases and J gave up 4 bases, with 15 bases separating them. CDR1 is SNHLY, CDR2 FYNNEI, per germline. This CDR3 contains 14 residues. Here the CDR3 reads CASHSGVEGNTIYF. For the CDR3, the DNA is TGTGCCAGCCATTCGGGGGTCGAAGGAAACACCATATATTTT.

This chain's CDR3 is CASSVGDSEQFF. The CDR3 coding sequence is TGTGCCAGCAGCGTAGGAGACAGCGAGCAGTTCTTC. The J gene is TRBJ2-1, the V gene TRBV9, with a tentative D call TRBD1 (5 bases). The CDR3 consists of 12 residues. Germline CDR1 is SGDLS and CDR2 is YYNGEE. The V end was cut by 0 bases, the J end by 10 bases, with 8 bases between.

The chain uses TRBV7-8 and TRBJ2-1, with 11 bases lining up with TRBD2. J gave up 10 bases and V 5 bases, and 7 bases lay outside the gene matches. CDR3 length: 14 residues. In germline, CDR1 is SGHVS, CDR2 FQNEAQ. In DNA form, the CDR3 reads TGTGCCAGCAGCCATACTAGCGGGGGAAGGGAGCAGTTCTTC. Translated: CASSHTSGGREQFF.

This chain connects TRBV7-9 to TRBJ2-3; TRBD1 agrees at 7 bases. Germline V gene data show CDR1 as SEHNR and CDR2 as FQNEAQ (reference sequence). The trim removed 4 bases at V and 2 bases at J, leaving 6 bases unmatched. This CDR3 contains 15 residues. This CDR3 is CASSWPGQYTDTQYF. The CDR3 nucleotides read TGTGCCAGCAGCTGGCCGGGACAGTACACAGATACGCAGTATTTT.

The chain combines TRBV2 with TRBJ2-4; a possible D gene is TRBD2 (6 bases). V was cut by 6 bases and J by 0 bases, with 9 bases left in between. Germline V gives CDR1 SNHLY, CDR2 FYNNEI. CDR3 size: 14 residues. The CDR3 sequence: CASREGLAKNIQYF. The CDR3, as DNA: TGTGCCAGCAGAGAGGGACTAGCCAAAAACATTCAGTACTTC.

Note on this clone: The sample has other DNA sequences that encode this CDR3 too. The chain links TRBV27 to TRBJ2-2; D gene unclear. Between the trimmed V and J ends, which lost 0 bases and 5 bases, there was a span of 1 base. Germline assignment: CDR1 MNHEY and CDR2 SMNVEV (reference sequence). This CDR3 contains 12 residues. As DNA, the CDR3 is TGTGCCAGCAGTTTATCTACCGGGGAGCTGTTTTTT. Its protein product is CASSLSTGELFF.

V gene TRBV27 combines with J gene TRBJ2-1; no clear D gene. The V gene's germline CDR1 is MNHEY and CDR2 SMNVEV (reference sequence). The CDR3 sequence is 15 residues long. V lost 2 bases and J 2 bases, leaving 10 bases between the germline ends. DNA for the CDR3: TGTGCCAGCAGTTTACTAGTGCCCCCCTACAATGAGCAGTTCTTC. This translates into CASSLLVPPYNEQFF.

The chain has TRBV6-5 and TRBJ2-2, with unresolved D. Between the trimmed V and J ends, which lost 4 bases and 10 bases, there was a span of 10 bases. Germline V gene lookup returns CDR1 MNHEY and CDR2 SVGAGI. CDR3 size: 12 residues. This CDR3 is CASSSPGVELFF. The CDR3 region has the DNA TGTGCCAGCAGTTCCCCAGGAGTGGAGCTGTTTTTT.

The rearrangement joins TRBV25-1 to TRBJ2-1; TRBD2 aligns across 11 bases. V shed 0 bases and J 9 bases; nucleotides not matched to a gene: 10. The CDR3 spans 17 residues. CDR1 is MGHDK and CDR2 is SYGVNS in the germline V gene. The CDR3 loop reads CASSEYKTISGRGEQFF. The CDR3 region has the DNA TGTGCCAGCAGTGAATATAAGACAATTAGCGGGAGGGGTGAGCAGTTCTTC.

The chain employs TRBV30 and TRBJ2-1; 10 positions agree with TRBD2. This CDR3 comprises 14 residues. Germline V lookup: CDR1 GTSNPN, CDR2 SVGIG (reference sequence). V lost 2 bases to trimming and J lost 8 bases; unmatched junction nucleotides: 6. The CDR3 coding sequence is TGTGCCTGGAGTTGGGGAGCGGGAGGGGATGAGCAGTTCTTC. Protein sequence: CAWSWGAGGDEQFF.

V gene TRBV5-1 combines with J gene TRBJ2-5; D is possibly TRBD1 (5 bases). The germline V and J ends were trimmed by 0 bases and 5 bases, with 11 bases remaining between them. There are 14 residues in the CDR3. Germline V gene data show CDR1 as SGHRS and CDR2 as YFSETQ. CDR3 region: CASSLDRQSETQYF. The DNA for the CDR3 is TGCGCCAGCAGCTTGGACAGGCAGAGTGAGACCCAGTACTTC. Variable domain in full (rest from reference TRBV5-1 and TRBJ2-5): KAGVTQTPRYLIKTRGQQVTLSCSPISGHRSVSWYQQTPGQGLQFLFEYFSETQRNKGNFPGRFSGRQFSNSRSEMNVSTLELGDSALYLCASSLDRQSETQYFGPGTRLLVL.

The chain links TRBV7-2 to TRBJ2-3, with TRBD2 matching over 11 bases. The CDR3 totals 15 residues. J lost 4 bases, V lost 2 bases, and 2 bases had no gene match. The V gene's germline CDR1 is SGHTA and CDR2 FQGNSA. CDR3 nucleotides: TGTGCCAGCAGCTTAACTAGCGGGAGATCAGATACGCAGTATTTT. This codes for CASSLTSGRSDTQYF.

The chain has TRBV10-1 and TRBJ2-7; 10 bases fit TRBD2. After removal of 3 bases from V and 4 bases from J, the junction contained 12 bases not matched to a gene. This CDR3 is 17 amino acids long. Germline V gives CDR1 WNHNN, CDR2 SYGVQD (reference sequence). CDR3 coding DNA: TGCGCCAGCAGTGATCGGAGAGCGGGAGGGCCGGGTTACGAGCAGTACTTC. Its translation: CASSDRRAGGPGYEQYF.

CDR3 amino acids: CATSVSGTGNEQYF. The CDR3 nucleotides read TGTGCCACCAGCGTCTCCGGGACAGGGAACGAGCAGTACTTC. The V and J genes are TRBV15 and TRBJ2-7, with 9 bases lining up with TRBD1. The CDR3 is 14 amino acids. The germline CDR1 and CDR2 sequences are LNHNV and YYDKDF (reference sequence). Trimming took 5 bases from V and 5 from J; bases not matched to a gene: 7. The full variable domain, rest sourced from reference TRBV15 and TRBJ2-7, is DAMVIQNPRYQVTQFGKPVTLSCSQTLNHNVMYWYQQKSSQAPKLLFHYYDKDFNNEADTPDNFQSRRPNTSFCFLDIRSPGLGDTAMYLCATSVSGTGNEQYFGPGTRLTVT.

The CDR3 region is CASSLGAYKREPKNIQYF. CDR3 coding DNA: TGTGCCAGCAGCTTAGGGGCTTATAAGCGGGAGCCCAAAAACATTCAGTACTTC. The chain joins TRBV11-2 to TRBJ2-4; TRBD2 matches at 8 bases. The CDR3 extends over 18 amino acids. V shed 1 base, J shed 2 bases, and the junction held 10 bases outside the gene matches. Germline lookup yields CDR1 SGHAT and CDR2 FQNNGV.

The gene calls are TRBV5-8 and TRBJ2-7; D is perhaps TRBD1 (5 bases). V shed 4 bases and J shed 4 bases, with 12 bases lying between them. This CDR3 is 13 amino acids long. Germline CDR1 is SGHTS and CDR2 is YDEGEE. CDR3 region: CASSIPRAYEQYF. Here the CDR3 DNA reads TGTGCCAGCAGCATCCCCAGGGCTTACGAGCAGTACTTC.